The present T cell receptor beta chain was sequenced within a study of T-cell reconstitution after alpha-beta-depleted transplantation in children. V was trimmed by 2 bases and J by 5 bases, leaving 6 bases between them. The germline gives CDR1 LGHNA, CDR2 YSLEER. The CDR3 has 13 residues. Library preparation (for TCRbeta) was performed with unique molecular identifiers. TCRdb used MiXCR to reprocess the PCR reads, holding one entry per CDR3 protein. This sample has about 420,000 distinct CDR3 sequences; about 11% occur once, and the top ten carry 4.5% to 7%. The table lists this clonotype with many counts.

This sample comprised PBMCs from the stem cell graft donor, obtained from the stem cell graft. This clonotype was obtained from a human donor who donated a stem cell graft to a child with acute myeloid leukemia. This chain connects TRBV4-3 to TRBJ2-2; D is ambiguous. Written as DNA, the CDR3 is TGCGCCAGCAGCCAACGGGCGACCGGGGAGCTGTTTTTT. This translates into CASSQRATGELFF.